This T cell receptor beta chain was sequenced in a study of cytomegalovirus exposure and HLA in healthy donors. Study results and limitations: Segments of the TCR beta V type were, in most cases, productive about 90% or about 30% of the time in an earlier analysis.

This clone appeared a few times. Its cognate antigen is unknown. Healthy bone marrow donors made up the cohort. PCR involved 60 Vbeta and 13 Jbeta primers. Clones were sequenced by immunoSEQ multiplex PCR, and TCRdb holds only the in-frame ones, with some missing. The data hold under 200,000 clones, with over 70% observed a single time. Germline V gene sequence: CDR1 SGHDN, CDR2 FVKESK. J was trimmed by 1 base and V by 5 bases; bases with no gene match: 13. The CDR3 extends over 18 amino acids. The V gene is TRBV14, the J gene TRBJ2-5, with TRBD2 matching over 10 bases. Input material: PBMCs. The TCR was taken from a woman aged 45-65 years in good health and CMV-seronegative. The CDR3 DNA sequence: TGTGCCAGCAGCTTGAAGATTGGGACTAGCGCGTCCCAAGAGACCCAGTACTTC. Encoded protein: CASSLKIGTSASQETQYF.